This record looks at one T cell receptor (beta chain) sequence and its context. No antigen is known for it. These data belong to a study of T cell responses to AZD1222 COVID-19 vaccine. Study background: Pooling of second doses given at about 4 or about 12 weeks was done. Study results and limitations: Spike-specific TCR breadth and depth grew following two AZD1222 doses. Possibly, clonal diversity was underestimated; donors were largely white British and included more females.

The repertoire was sequenced with immunoSEQ multiplex PCR; TCRdb's copy has only in-frame clones and lacks some. The sample shows around 130,000 clones, 86% of them seen only once. CDR3 length: 17 amino acids. Trimming removed 1 base at V and 1 base at J, with 16 bases between. Germline assignment: CDR1 MGHRA and CDR2 YSYEKL. The chain couples TRBV4-1 to TRBJ1-1; maybe TRBD1 (5 bases). The sequencing here drew on peripheral blood, taken on day 0 of AZD1222 vaccination. This receptor was taken from an adult in good health. This CDR3 reads CASSQGGGILRNTEAFF. The CDR3 region has the DNA TGCGCCAGCAGCCAAGGGGGCGGTATACTCCGGAACACTGAAGCTTTCTTT.